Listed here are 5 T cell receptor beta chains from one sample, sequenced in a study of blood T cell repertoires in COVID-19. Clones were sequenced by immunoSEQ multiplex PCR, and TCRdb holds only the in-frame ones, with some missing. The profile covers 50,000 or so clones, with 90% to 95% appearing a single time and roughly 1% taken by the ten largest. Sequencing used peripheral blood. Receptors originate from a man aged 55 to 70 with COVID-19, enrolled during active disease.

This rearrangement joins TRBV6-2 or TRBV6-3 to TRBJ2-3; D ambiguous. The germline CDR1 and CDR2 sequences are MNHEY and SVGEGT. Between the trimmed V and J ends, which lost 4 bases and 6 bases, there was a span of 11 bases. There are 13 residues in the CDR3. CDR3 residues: CASSWLSVDTQYF. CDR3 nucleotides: TGTGCCAGCAGTTGGTTGAGTGTGGATACGCAGTATTTT.

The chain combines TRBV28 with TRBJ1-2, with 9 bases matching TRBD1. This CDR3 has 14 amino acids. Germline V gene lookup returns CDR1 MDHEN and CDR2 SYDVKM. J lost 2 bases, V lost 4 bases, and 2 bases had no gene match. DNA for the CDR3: TGTGCCAGCAGTTCTGGACAGGGGAACTATGGCTACACCTTC. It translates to CASSSGQGNYGYTF.

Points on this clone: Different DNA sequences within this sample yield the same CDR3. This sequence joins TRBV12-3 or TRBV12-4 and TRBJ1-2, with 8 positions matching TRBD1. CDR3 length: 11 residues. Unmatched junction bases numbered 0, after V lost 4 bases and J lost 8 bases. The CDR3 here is CASSSGGGYTF. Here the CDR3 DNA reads TGTGCCAGCAGTTCAGGGGGCGGCTACACCTTC.

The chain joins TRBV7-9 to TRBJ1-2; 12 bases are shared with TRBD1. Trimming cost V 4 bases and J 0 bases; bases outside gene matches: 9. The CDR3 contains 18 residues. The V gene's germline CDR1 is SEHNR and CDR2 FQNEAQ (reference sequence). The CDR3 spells CASSSRGGTGGANYGYTF. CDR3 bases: TGTGCCAGCAGCTCCCGTGGGGGGACAGGGGGCGCTAACTATGGCTACACCTTC.

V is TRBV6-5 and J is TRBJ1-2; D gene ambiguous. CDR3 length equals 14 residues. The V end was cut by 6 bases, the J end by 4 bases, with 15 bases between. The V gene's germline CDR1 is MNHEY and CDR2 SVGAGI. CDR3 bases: TGTGCCAGCAGCATGACAAGGAACCTCTATGGCTACACCTTC. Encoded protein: CASSMTRNLYGYTF.